This T cell receptor (beta chain) was recorded in a study of cytomegalovirus exposure and HLA in healthy donors. CDR3 length: 14 residues. With 3 bases clipped from V and 3 bases from J, the junction kept 2 bases outside the gene matches. Per germline, CDR1 MGHDK and CDR2 SYGVNS. This clone has a handful of counts. Its antigen is undetermined. Study observations and caveats: The study assumed roughly uniform donor sequencing depth for presence/absence analyses.

PCR amplification relied on 60 Vbeta primers (plus 13 Jbeta primers). The repertoire was sequenced with immunoSEQ multiplex PCR; TCRdb's copy has only in-frame clones and lacks some. This table holds 100,000 to 150,000 clones, about a sixth found once. The clonotype comes from a female donor in good health and CMV-seropositive. The chain joins TRBV25-1 to TRBJ1-2; 9 bases fit TRBD1. The sequenced sample consisted of PBMCs. Here the CDR3 DNA reads TGTGCCAGCAGTGATGGGACAGGGTACTATGGCTACACCTTC. Translating gives CASSDGTGYYGYTF.